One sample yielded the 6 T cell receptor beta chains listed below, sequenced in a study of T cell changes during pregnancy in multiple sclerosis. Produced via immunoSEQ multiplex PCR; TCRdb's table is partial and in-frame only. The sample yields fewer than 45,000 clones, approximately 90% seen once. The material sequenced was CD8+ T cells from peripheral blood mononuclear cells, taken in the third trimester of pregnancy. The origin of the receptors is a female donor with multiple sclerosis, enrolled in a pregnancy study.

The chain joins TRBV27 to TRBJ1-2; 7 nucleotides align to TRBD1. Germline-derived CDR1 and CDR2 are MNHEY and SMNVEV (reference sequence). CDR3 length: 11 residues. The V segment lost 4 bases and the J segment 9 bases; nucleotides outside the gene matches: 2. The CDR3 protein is CASSSQGSYTF. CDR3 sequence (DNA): TGTGCCAGCAGTTCACAGGGGAGCTACACCTTC.

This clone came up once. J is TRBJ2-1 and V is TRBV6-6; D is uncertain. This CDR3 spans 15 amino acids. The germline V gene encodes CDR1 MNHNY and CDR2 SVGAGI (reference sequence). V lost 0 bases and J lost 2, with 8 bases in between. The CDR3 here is CASSYSLFAYNEQFF. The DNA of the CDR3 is TGTGCCAGCAGTTACTCCCTCTTCGCCTACAATGAGCAGTTCTTC.

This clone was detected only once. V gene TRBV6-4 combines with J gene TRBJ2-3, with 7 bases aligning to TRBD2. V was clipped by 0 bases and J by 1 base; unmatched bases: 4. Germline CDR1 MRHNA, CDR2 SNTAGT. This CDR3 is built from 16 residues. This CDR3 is CASSDSASGGTDTQYF. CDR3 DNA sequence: TGTGCCAGCAGTGACTCGGCTAGCGGAGGCACAGATACGCAGTATTTT.

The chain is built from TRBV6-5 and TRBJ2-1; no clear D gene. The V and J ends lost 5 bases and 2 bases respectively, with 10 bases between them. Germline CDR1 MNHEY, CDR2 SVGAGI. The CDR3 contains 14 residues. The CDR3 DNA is TGTGCCAGCAGTCCCTCGCGGACCTACAATGAGCAGTTCTTC. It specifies CASSPSRTYNEQFF.

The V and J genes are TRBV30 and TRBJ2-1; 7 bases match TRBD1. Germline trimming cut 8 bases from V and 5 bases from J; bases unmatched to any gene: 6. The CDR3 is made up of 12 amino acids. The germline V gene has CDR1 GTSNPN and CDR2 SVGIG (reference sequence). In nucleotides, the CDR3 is TGTGCCCACCGGGACAGCAACAATGAGCAGTTCTTC. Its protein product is CAHRDSNNEQFF.

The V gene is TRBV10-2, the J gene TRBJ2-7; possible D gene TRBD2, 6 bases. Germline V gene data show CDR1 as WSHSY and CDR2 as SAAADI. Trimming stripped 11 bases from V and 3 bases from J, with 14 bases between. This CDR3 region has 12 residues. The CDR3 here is CAAGLGNYEQYF. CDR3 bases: TGCGCCGCGGGACTCGGGAACTACGAGCAGTACTTC.